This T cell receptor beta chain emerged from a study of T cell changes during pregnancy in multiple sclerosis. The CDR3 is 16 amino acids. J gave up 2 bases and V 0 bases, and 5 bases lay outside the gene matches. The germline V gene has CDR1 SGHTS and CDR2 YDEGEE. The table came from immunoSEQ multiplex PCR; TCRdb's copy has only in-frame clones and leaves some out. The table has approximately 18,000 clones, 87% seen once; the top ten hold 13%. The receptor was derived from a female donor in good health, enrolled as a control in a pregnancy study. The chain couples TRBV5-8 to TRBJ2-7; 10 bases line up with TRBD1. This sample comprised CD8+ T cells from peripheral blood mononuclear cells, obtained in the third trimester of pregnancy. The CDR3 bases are TGTGCCAGCAGCTTGGAAACCGGGACAGGGGCCTACGAGCAGTACTTC. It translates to CASSLETGTGAYEQYF. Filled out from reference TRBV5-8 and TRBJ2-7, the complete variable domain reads EAGVTQSPTHLIKTRGQQATLRCSPISGHTSVYWYQQALGLGLQFLLWYDEGEERNRGNFPPRFSGRQFPNYSSELNVNALELEDSALYLCASSLETGTGAYEQYFGPGTRLTVT.